These 15 T cell receptor beta chains were all obtained from the same sample, sequenced in a study of blood T cell repertoires in COVID-19 (dated by TCRdb to 2018 to 2020). Library prep was done by the immunoSEQ multiplex PCR assay. In its TCRdb copy, this immuneACCESS table keeps in-frame sequences only and misses some clones. Where compared with another copy, unresolved V genes explain less than half of these, and the others have no known cause. This sample has 200,000 to 250,000 clones in its table, and under 90% of those were observed once. In total, the top ten clones hold 3% to 4% of the sample. Sequences were obtained from peripheral blood. These receptors came from a woman of 80 years or more with acute or convalescent COVID-19.

The chain uses TRBV10-3 and TRBJ2-5; D ambiguous. V lost 0 bases and J lost 2, with 7 bases in between. Germline V gives CDR1 ENHRY, CDR2 SYGVKD. The CDR3 has 14 residues. CDR3 bases: TGTGCCATCAGTGAGTCGAGGCCGCAAGAGACCCAGTACTTC. Its protein product is CAISESRPQETQYF.

The chain is built from TRBV6-2 or TRBV6-3 and TRBJ2-3; D might be TRBD2 (6 bases). Germline CDR1 and CDR2: MNHEY and SVGEGT. The CDR3 has 15 amino acids. V gave up 4 bases and J gave up 0 bases, with 11 bases separating them. The CDR3 here is CASSWREISTDTQYF. The CDR3 coding sequence is TGTGCCAGCAGTTGGAGGGAGATTAGCACAGATACGCAGTATTTT.

This clone occurred once. V is TRBV5-1 and J is TRBJ2-1; possible D gene TRBD2, 6 bases. V shed 2 bases and J shed 1 base, with 10 bases lying between them. CDR1 is SGHRS and CDR2 is YFSETQ in the germline V gene. The CDR3 consists of 15 residues. The DNA for the CDR3 is TGCGCCAGCAGCTTTAGCGGAACATCCTACAATGAGCAGTTCTTC. Its protein product is CASSFSGTSYNEQFF.

The rearrangement links TRBV19 to TRBJ1-6; D not resolved. Germline CDR1 LNHDA, CDR2 SQIVND (reference sequence). The CDR3 covers 14 residues. V shed 7 bases and J shed 7 bases, with 14 bases lying between them. CDR3 protein: CASTRDPGNSPLHF. In DNA, the CDR3 is TGTGCCAGTACTCGGGATCCGGGGAATTCACCCCTCCACTTT.

The chain has TRBV18 and TRBJ1-1; D unresolved. Germline V gives CDR1 KGHSH, CDR2 LQKENI. The CDR3 contains 16 residues. V was pared by 0 bases and J by 10 bases, with 21 bases between. The CDR3 spells CASSPPAQDSRSSAFF. As DNA, the CDR3 is TGTGCCAGCTCACCACCGGCTCAGGACTCTAGGAGTTCAGCTTTCTTT.

V usage is TRBV5-1 and J usage is TRBJ2-5; D might be TRBD2 (5 bases). Trimming cost V 4 bases and J 1 base, with 8 bases left between them. CDR3 size: 13 residues. Germline assignment: CDR1 SGHRS and CDR2 YFSETQ. The CDR3: CASSRLLQETQYF. The CDR3 nucleotides are TGCGCCAGCAGCCGACTACTCCAAGAGACCCAGTACTTC. The whole variable domain, remainder taken from reference TRBV5-1 and TRBJ2-5, is KAGVTQTPRYLIKTRGQQVTLSCSPISGHRSVSWYQQTPGQGLQFLFEYFSETQRNKGNFPGRFSGRQFSNSRSEMNVSTLELGDSALYLCASSRLLQETQYFGPGTRLLVL.

The chain joins TRBV6-5 to TRBJ2-4; D is uncertain. The CDR3 is 16 amino acids. Germline lookup yields CDR1 MNHEY and CDR2 SVGAGI. Between the trimmed V and J ends, which lost 2 bases and 0 bases, there was a span of 11 bases. CDR3 loop: CASSYGQALAKNIQYF. CDR3 sequence (DNA): TGTGCCAGCAGTTACGGTCAGGCGCTAGCCAAAAACATTCAGTACTTC.

This clone has a handful of counts. The CDR3 DNA reads TGTGCCAGCAGCGTAGGAACAGATCCGAACACCGGGGAGCTGTTTTTT. It codes for CASSVGTDPNTGELFF. The chain is built from TRBV9 and TRBJ2-2; D unresolved. Germline V gene sequence: CDR1 SGDLS, CDR2 YYNGEE. This CDR3 contains 16 residues. Trimming shortened V by 0 bases and J by 0 bases, and 9 bases separated the two germline ends.

The rearrangement links TRBV28 to TRBJ1-3, with TRBD1 as a possible D gene (6 bases). The length of the CDR3 is 15 residues. V lost 2 bases and J lost 4, with 12 bases in between. Germline V CDR1 and CDR2: MDHEN, SYDVKM. CDR3 sequence reads: CASSLTGPQGNTIYF. The CDR3, as DNA: TGTGCCAGCAGTTTAACAGGGCCGCAGGGAAACACCATATATTTT. The whole variable domain, filled in from reference TRBV28 and TRBJ1-3, reads DVKVTQSSRYLVKRTGEKVFLECVQDMDHENMFWYRQDPGLGLRLIYFSYDVKMKEKGDIPEGYSVSREKKERFSLILESASTNQTSMYLCASSLTGPQGNTIYFGEGSWLTVV.

CDR3 in amino acids: CASSPRLAGDTDTQYF. The CDR3 DNA is TGTGCCAGCAGTCCTAGACTAGCGGGGGATACAGATACGCAGTATTTT. The chain uses TRBV2 and TRBJ2-3; TRBD2 matches at 12 bases. CDR1 SNHLY and CDR2 FYNNEI come from the germline V gene. Trimming removed 5 bases from V and 3 bases from J; junction bases left unmatched: 6. The CDR3 is made up of 16 amino acids.

CDR3: CASSLVVDRGQGNEQFF. The CDR3 nucleotides are TGTGCCAGCAGCTTAGTAGTCGACAGGGGGCAGGGCAATGAGCAGTTCTTC. The chain links TRBV7-2 to TRBJ2-1; the match to TRBD1 covers 10 bases. V lost 1 base and J lost 6; bases outside the gene matches: 9. This CDR3 region has 17 residues. CDR1 is SGHTA, CDR2 FQGNSA, per germline.

V is TRBV3-1 (or the pseudogene TRBV3-2) and J is TRBJ2-5, with TRBD2 matching over 8 bases. V shed 1 base, J shed 5 bases, and the junction held 3 bases outside the gene matches. Germline loops: CDR1 LGHDT, CDR2 YNNKEL (reference sequence). The CDR3 contains 14 residues. CDR3 residues: CASSQVRGGETQYF. In DNA form, the CDR3 reads TGTGCCAGCAGCCAAGTTCGCGGGGGGGAGACCCAGTACTTC.

The chain couples TRBV7-8 to TRBJ1-3; possible D gene TRBD1, 6 bases. There are 16 residues in the CDR3. The germline CDR1 and CDR2 sequences are SGHVS and FQNEAQ. Trimming took 5 bases from V and 0 from J, leaving 14 bases between them. CDR3 coding DNA: TGTGCCAGCAGCCTGGGGGCCAGGAGCTCTGGAAACACCATATATTTT. Amino acids: CASSLGARSSGNTIYF.

The count of this clone is one. The rearrangement joins TRBV7-8 to TRBJ2-1; 8 positions agree with TRBD2. Germline CDR1 is SGHVS and CDR2 is FQNEAQ. This CDR3 contains 16 residues. Trimming took 3 bases from V and 9 from J; bases not matched to a gene: 13. CDR3 protein: CASSFFSSGGRGEQFF. Written as DNA, the CDR3 is TGTGCCAGCAGCTTTTTTTCGAGCGGGGGCCGCGGTGAGCAGTTCTTC.

The V gene is TRBV3-1 (or the pseudogene TRBV3-2), the J gene TRBJ1-6; D is uncertain. V was pared by 0 bases and J by 6 bases, with 6 bases between. Germline V CDR1 and CDR2: LGHDT, YNNKEL (reference sequence). CDR3 size: 14 residues. In DNA form, the CDR3 reads TGTGCCAGCAGCCAAGACGCCAGTAATTCACCCCTCCACTTT. This encodes CASSQDASNSPLHF.